This T cell receptor beta chain emerged from a study of blood T cell repertoires in COVID-19. At the level of the study: Spain, Italy and the United States supplied samples that represented acute and convalescent COVID-19. T cells, B-cell-depleted T cells, or PBMCs provided the cDNA or gDNA that served as material.

In the authors' methods: Reference gene primer amplification yielded estimated nucleated cell counts. Here immunoSEQ multiplex PCR was the method, and the copy in TCRdb shows in-frame clones only, minus some. V, J and clone size are taken as reported in that table, and D and trimming were inferred from the DNA itself. In the table there are about 68,000 clones, around 86% of which are singletons. V shed 5 bases and J 12 bases; nucleotides not matched to a gene: 6. In germline, CDR1 is MDHEN, CDR2 SYDVKM. This CDR3 has 12 amino acids. The specimen sequenced was peripheral blood. V and J are TRBV28 and TRBJ2-3, with 9 bases matching TRBD2. The receptor's source is a young man with acute or convalescent COVID-19. The CDR3 nucleotides are TGTGCCAGCAGTGTTCGGACTAGCGCACAGTATTTT. Protein sequence: CASSVRTSAQYF.